The clone carrying this TCR beta chain was found a few times. As yet, its antigen is unknown. The data originate from a study of early T cells in non-severe SARS-CoV-2 infection. Study details: With bulk RNA from unsorted whole blood as input, sequencing yielded unpaired chains. Study-wide points: Matches to VDJdb favored anti-spike CD8 responses and missed private and CD4 specificities.

CDR3 length: 13 amino acids. Germline loops: CDR1 MNHEY, CDR2 SVGAGI. Trimming stripped 6 bases from V and 4 bases from J, with 10 bases between. cDNA molecules, individually, were tagged with unique molecular identifiers. Via MiXCR, TCRdb re-called the 5' RACE reads, giving one row per CDR3 protein. The profile shows about 80,000 distinct CDR3 sequences, 9.5% to 15% of them singletons. This rearrangement joins TRBV6-5 to TRBJ1-5; D call uncertain. The sequenced sample was whole blood. The source of this sequence is an adult who was a healthcare worker with PCR-confirmed SARS-CoV-2 infection or an uninfected control (not recorded which). The chain's CDR3 is CASRPTGNQPQHF. The DNA of the CDR3 is TGTGCCAGCAGACCCACGGGGAATCAGCCCCAGCATTTT.